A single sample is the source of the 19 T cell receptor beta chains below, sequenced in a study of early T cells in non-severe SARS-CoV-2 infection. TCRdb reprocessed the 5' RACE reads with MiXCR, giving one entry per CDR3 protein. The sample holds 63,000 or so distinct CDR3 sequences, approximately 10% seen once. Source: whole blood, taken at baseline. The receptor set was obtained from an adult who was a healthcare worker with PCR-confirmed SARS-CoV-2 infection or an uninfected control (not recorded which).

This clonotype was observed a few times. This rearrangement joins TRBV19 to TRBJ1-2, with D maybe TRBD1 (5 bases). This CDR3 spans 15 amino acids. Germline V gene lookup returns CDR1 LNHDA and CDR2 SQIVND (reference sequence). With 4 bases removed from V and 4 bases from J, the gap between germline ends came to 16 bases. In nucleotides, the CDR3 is TGTGCCAGTAGTACGGGACTCTTAAACATCTATGGCTACACCTTC. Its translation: CASSTGLLNIYGYTF.

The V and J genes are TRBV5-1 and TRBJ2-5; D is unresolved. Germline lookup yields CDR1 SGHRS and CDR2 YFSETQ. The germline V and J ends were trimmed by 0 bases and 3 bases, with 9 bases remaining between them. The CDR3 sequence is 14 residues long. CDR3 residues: CASSLEGREETQYF. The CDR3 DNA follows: TGCGCCAGCAGCTTGGAGGGCAGAGAAGAGACCCAGTACTTC.

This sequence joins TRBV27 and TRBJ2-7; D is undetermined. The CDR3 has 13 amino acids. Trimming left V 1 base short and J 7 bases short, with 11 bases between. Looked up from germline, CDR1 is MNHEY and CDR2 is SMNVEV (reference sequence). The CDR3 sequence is CASSLCRSIEQYF. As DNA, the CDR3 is TGTGCCAGCAGTTTATGCAGGTCGATAGAGCAGTACTTC.

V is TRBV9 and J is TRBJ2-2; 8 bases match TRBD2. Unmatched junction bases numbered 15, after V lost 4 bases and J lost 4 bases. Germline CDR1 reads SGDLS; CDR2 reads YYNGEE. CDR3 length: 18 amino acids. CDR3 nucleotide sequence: TGTGCCAGCAGCCCGAGGGCCTCAGCGGGGGTCGGCACCGGGGAGCTGTTTTTT. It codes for CASSPRASAGVGTGELFF. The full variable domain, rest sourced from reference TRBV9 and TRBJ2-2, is DSGVTQTPKHLITATGQRVTLRCSPRSGDLSVYWYQQSLDQGLQFLIQYYNGEERAKGNILERFSAQQFPDLHSELNLSSLELGDSALYFCASSPRASAGVGTGELFFGEGSRLTVL.

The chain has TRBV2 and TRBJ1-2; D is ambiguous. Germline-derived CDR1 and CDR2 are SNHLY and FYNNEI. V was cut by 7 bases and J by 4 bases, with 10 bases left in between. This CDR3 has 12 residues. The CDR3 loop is CASNTGVYGYTF. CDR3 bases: TGTGCCAGCAATACGGGTGTCTATGGCTACACCTTC.

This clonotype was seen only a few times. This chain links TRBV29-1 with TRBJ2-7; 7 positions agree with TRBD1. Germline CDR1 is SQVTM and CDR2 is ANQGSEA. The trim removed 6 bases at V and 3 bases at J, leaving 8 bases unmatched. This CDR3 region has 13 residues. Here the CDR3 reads CSVSGTEHYEQYF. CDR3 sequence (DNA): TGCAGCGTGTCCGGGACAGAGCACTACGAGCAGTACTTC.

DNA for the CDR3: TGTGCCACCTCGGACAGGGCCTACGAGCAGTACTTC. It yields the protein CATSDRAYEQYF. V usage is TRBV27 and J usage is TRBJ2-7; 8 bases map to TRBD1. This CDR3 comprises 12 residues. Trimming cost V 10 bases and J 2 bases; bases outside gene matches: 4. The germline CDR1 and CDR2 sequences are MNHEY and SMNVEV (reference sequence).

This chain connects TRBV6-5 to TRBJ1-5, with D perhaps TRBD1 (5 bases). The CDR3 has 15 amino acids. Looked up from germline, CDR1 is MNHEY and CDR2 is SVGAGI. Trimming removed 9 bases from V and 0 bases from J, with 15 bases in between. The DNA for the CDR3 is TGTGCCAGTAGCCGGGGACTCCATAGCAATCAGCCCCAGCATTTT. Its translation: CASSRGLHSNQPQHF.

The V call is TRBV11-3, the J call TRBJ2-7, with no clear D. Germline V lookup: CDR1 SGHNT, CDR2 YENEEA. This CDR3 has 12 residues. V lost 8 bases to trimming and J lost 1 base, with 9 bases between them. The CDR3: CASGGESYEQYF. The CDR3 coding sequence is TGTGCCAGCGGTGGCGAGTCCTACGAGCAGTACTTC.

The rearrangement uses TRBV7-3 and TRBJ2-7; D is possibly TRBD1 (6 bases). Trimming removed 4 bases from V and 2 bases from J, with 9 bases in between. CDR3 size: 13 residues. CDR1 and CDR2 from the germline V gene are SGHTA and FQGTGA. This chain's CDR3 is CASSSQGTYEQYF. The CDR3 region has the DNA TGTGCCAGCAGCTCTCAGGGGACCTACGAGCAGTACTTC. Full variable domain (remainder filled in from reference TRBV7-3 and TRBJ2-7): GAGVSQTPSNKVTEKGKYVELRCDPISGHTALYWYRQSLGQGPEFLIYFQGTGAADDSGLPNDRFFAVRPEGSVSTLKIQRTERGDSAVYLCASSSQGTYEQYFGPGTRLTVT.

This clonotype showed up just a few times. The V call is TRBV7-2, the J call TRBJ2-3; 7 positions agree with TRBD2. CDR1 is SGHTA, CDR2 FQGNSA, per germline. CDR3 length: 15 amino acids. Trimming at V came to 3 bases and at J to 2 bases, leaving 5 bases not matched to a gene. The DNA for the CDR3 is TGTGCCAGCAGCTTGCAGGGACTATACACAGATACGCAGTATTTT. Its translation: CASSLQGLYTDTQYF.

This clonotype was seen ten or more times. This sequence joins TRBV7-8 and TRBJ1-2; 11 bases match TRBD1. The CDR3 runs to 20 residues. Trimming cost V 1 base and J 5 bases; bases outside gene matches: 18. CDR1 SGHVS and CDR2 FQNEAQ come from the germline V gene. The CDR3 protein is CASSLGYTGTGGSSQYGYTF. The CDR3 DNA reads TGTGCCAGCAGCTTAGGTTATACCGGGACAGGGGGTAGTTCGCAATATGGCTACACCTTC.

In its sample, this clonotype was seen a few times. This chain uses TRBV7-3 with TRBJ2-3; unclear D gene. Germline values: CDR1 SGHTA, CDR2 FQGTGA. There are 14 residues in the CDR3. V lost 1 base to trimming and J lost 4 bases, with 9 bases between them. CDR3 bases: TGTGCCAGCAGCTTAAGTTTGTTTGCAGATACGCAGTATTTT. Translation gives CASSLSLFADTQYF.

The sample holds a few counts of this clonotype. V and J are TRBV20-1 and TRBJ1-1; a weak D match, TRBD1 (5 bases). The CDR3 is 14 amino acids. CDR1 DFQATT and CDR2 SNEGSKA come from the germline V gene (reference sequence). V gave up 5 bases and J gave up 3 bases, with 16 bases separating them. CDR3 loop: CSAPPPGGYTEAFF. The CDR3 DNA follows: TGCAGTGCTCCCCCACCCGGGGGTTACACTGAAGCTTTCTTT.

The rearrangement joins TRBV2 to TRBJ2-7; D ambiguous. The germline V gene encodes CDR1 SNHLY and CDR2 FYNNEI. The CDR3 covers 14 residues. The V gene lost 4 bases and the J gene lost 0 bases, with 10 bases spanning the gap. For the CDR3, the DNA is TGTGCCAGCAGTGCCGACGGAGTCTCCTACGAGCAGTACTTC. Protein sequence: CASSADGVSYEQYF.

The CDR3 DNA reads TGTGCCAGCAGCTACTGGGGGCGCGTCACTGAAGCTTTCTTT. It specifies CASSYWGRVTEAFF. The chain combines TRBV7-2 with TRBJ1-1, with D possibly being TRBD1 (6 bases). Germline V CDR1 and CDR2: SGHTA, FQGNSA. The V and J ends lost 4 bases and 4 bases respectively, with 13 bases between them. This CDR3 comprises 14 residues.

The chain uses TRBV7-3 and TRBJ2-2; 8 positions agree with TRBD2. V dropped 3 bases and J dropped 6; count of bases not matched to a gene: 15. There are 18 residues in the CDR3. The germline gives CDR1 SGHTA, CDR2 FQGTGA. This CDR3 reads CASSFQSRAGGTAGELFF. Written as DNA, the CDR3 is TGTGCCAGCAGCTTTCAGAGTCGGGCGGGAGGAACGGCCGGGGAGCTGTTTTTT.

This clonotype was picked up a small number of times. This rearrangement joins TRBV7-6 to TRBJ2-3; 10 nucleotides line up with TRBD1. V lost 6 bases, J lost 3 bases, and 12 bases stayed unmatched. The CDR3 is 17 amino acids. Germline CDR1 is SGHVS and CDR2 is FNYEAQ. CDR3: CASRSPPGQGLTDTQYF. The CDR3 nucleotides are TGTGCCAGCAGATCACCGCCGGGACAGGGGTTGACAGATACGCAGTATTTT.

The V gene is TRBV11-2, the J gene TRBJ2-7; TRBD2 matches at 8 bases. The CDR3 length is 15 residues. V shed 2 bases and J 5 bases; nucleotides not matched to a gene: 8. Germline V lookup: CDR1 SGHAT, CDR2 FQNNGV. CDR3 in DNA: TGTGCCAGCAGCTTACTCCCGGGGGGGCCCCACGAGCAGTACTTC. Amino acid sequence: CASSLLPGGPHEQYF.